Listed below are T cell receptor beta chains from one sample, sequenced in a study of shared clonotypes between healthy human individuals. Libraries were prepared by immunoSEQ multiplex PCR; TCRdb keeps only in-frame clonotypes and omits some of them. This repertoire shows about 680,000 clones, about 92% found once; its top ten account for roughly 24%. Specimen: naive CD8+ T cells sorted from blood. The receptors here all came from a man aged 25-40 years in good health. The CDR3 runs from the conserved cysteine through the conserved F or W. The D gene is left open where the match is weak. For some rows the clone size is stated as once, few or many, or as a class when expanded; others skip it.

V	J	D	size	DNA	CDR3
TRBV23-1	TRBJ2-2	.	once	TGCGCCAGCAGTCAATTGCCAGGGCGGCACACCGGGGAGCTGTTTTTT	CASSQLPGRHTGELFF
TRBV5-4	TRBJ1-1	TRBD1	.	TGTGCCAGCAGAATGACAGGGGGTGTAGCTTTCTTT	CASRMTGGVAFF
TRBV4-3	TRBJ1-5	.	few	TGCGCCAGCAGCCAAGATGCGTCTTCCGATCAGCCCCAGCATTTT	CASSQDASSDQPQHF
TRBV11-2	TRBJ2-5	TRBD1	once	TGTGCCAGCAGCTTAGATAACAGGGGAGAGACCCAGTACTTC	CASSLDNRGETQYF
TRBV10-3	TRBJ2-3	.	.	TGTGCCATCAAATCAACCCCGGGGGCAGGCCGGCCAGATACGCAGTATTTT	CAIKSTPGAGRPDTQYF
TRBV7-9	TRBJ2-1	.	.	TGTGCCAGCAGCTTAGGGGGATTGGTCAATGAGCAGTTCTTC	CASSLGGLVNEQFF
TRBV19	TRBJ1-1	.	few	TGTGCCAGTAGTATAGCCTTTCGGACTGGTCAGTCCACTGAAGCTTTCTTT	CASSIAFRTGQSTEAFF
TRBV7-8	TRBJ2-7	.	.	TGTGCCAGCAGTCCCGAGGGCTCCCTTCTCTTCGAGCAGTACTTC	CASSPEGSLLFEQYF
TRBV7-9	TRBJ1-2	.	.	TGTGCCAGCAGCTTAACCCGGGAAGTAGGCTATGGCTACACCTTC	CASSLTREVGYGYTF
TRBV11-2	TRBJ2-1	.	.	TGTGCCAGCAGCTTAGTCGGGGGAAGATTGGAGAAGCAGTTCTTC	CASSLVGGRLEKQFF
TRBV4-1	TRBJ1-5	.	.	TGCGCCAGCAGCCAAGATCCGGCAGGGGTCAGCCAGCCCCAGCATTTT	CASSQDPAGVSQPQHF
TRBV7-3	TRBJ2-1	TRBD2	.	TGTGCCAGCAGCACCCGGGGGGGCCGGCGGCATAATGAGCAGTTCTTC	CASSTRGGRRHNEQFF
TRBV27	TRBJ1-2	.	.	TGTGCCAGCAGTCGCTACGAGGGCTCTATTGGCTACACCTTC	CASSRYEGSIGYTF
TRBV9	TRBJ2-7	.	.	TGTGCCAGCAGCGTAGAAGGCAGTTCCTACGAGCAGTACTTC	CASSVEGSSYEQYF
TRBV29-1	TRBJ2-7	TRBD2	once	TGCAGCGTCCTAGCGGGAGCACCAGTTTTC	CSVLAGAPVF
TRBV7-9	TRBJ1-2	.	few	TGTGCCAGCAGTTCAGTGCTTAACTATGGCTACACCTTC	CASSSVLNYGYTF
TRBV9	TRBJ2-1	.	.	TGTGCCAGCAGCGTAGCCGGTTACTCCTACAATGAGCAGTTCTTC	CASSVAGYSYNEQFF
TRBV29-1	TRBJ2-1	.	.	TGCAGCGTTGAAGATTTCGGGGGCGATTACAATGAGCAGTTCTTC	CSVEDFGGDYNEQFF
TRBV1	TRBJ1-3	.	.	TGCACCAGCAGCCAAGACCGGACCTCGGACAGGACTCTGGGAAACACCATATATTTT	CTSSQDRTSDRTLGNTIYF
TRBV27	TRBJ1-1	TRBD1	.	TGTGCCAGCAGTTTCGGTCAGGGGGCGGACACTGAAGCTTTCTTT	CASSFGQGADTEAFF
TRBV5-8	TRBJ2-7	.	.	TGTGCCAGCAGCGTTATTGGGGACTACGAGCAGTACTTC	CASSVIGDYEQYF
TRBV4-1	TRBJ1-5	.	.	TGCGCCAGCAGCCAAGTTGGGAATAGCAATCAGCCCCAGCATTTT	CASSQVGNSNQPQHF
TRBV25-1	TRBJ2-2	TRBD1	few	TGTGCCAGCAGGCGGCAGGGGGCGACCGGGGAGCTGTTTTTT	CASRRQGATGELFF
TRBV9	TRBJ2-7	TRBD1	.	TGTGCCAGCAGCGTAGACGGGACAGCCTACGAGCAGTACTTC	CASSVDGTAYEQYF
TRBV7-9	TRBJ2-1	.	.	TGTGCCAGCAGCTTAGCGCCCTTCCCAGAGCAGTTCTTC	CASSLAPFPEQFF
TRBV19	TRBJ2-7	.	.	TGTGCCAGTATGGGGGGCCCTAGCTACGAGCAGTACTTC	CASMGGPSYEQYF
TRBV4-1	TRBJ2-1	.	.	TGCGCCAGCAGCCTAGGCCTTGGGGTCTACAATGAGCAGTTCTTC	CASSLGLGVYNEQFF
TRBV27	TRBJ2-5	.	.	TGTGCCAGCAGTTTATCCCCCAGCCAAGAGACCCAGTACTTC	CASSLSPSQETQYF
TRBV6-1	TRBJ2-3	.	.	TGTGCCAGCAGTGAAGATGAATTAGCAGGGGTAGCAGATACGCAGTATTTT	CASSEDELAGVADTQYF
TRBV5-1	TRBJ2-1	TRBD2	.	TGCGCCAGCAGTCATACTAGCGGGAGCTCCTACAATGAGCAGTTCTTC	CASSHTSGSSYNEQFF
TRBV7-6	TRBJ2-1	TRBD2	.	TGTGCCAGCAGCTTAGGACTAGCGGGAGGAGAGCAGTTCTTC	CASSLGLAGGEQFF
TRBV19	TRBJ1-5	.	few	TGTGCCAGTAGTATAGATAGGACACGGGTAGGGGATCAGCCCCAGCATTTT	CASSIDRTRVGDQPQHF
TRBV7-9	TRBJ1-1	.	.	TGTGCCAGCAGCAGTACAGAGAACACTGAAGCTTTCTTT	CASSSTENTEAFF
TRBV7-9	TRBJ1-4	.	.	TGTGCCAGCAGCTTACAGGGCCTTAATGAAAAACTGTTTTTT	CASSLQGLNEKLFF
TRBV9	TRBJ1-1	.	.	TGTGCCAGCAGCGCCGAGGGGCCTGAAGCTTTCTTT	CASSAEGPEAFF
TRBV9	TRBJ1-2	.	once	TGTGCCAGCAGCGTTAACAGGGAATGGGGCTATGGCTACACCTTC	CASSVNREWGYGYTF
TRBV6-6	TRBJ2-7	.	.	TGTGCCAGCAGTTACTTGGTACTAAAGAGTGAGGAGCAGTACTTC	CASSYLVLKSEEQYF
TRBV6-1	TRBJ1-2	.	once	TGTGCCAGCAGTGAGACTTCCTACAGTAACTATGGCTACACCTTC	CASSETSYSNYGYTF
TRBV2	TRBJ2-3	.	.	TGTGCCAGCAGTGAAATCTTTCAGCGCCTAAGCACAGATACGCAGTATTTT	CASSEIFQRLSTDTQYF
TRBV19	TRBJ1-2	.	.	TGTGCCAGTAGAGAGAAGGGAAACTATGGCTACACCTTC	CASREKGNYGYTF